The rows below give T cell receptor beta chains drawn from one sample of a study of blood T cell repertoires in COVID-19. The method was immunoSEQ multiplex PCR; TCRdb's version includes in-frame clones alone and lacks a portion of them. This table holds about 400,000 clones, around 87% found once. The source material was PBMCs or T cells enriched from blood (not recorded which). These receptors were taken from a man aged 35 to 55 in a cohort exposed to, infected with or recovered from COVID-19 (not recorded which). Each CDR3 is given with its conserved first and last residue. Fields, in order: V gene, clone size, D gene, J gene, CDR3 protein, CDR3 DNA. The D gene is left open where the match is weak. The size entry is marked missing in some rows and otherwise reads once, few, many or a size class.

>TRBV2|NA|NA|TRBJ1-5
CASSASAGGIRSNQPQHF
TGTGCCAGCAGCGCTTCGGCTGGCGGTATTAGGAGCAATCAGCCCCAGCATTTT
>TRBV19|NA|TRBD1|TRBJ2-1
CASSINRGNRNEQFF
TGTGCCAGTAGTATCAACAGGGGGAATAGAAATGAGCAGTTCTTC
>TRBV5-1|NA|TRBD2|TRBJ2-5
CASSVPSSGRQETQYF
TGCGCCAGCAGCGTGCCCTCTAGCGGGAGGCAAGAGACCCAGTACTTC
>TRBV19|once|NA|TRBJ2-7
CASSIGQGINEQYF
TGTGCCAGTAGTATTGGTCAGGGGATCAACGAGCAGTACTTC
>TRBV5-1|NA|TRBD1|TRBJ1-1
CASSLGQGALNTEAFF
TGCGCCAGCAGCTTGGGACAGGGGGCTTTGAACACTGAAGCTTTCTTT
>TRBV25-1|NA|NA|TRBJ2-1
CASKSGGRSYNEQFF
TGTGCCAGCAAAAGCGGTGGGAGATCCTACAATGAGCAGTTCTTC
>TRBV3-1/TRBV3-2|few|TRBD1|TRBJ1-1
CASSRSDRIEAFF
TGTGCCAGCAGCCGTTCGGACAGGATTGAAGCTTTCTTT
>TRBV6-5|NA|TRBD1|TRBJ1-6
CASSYSTGRDSPLHF
TGTGCCAGCAGTTACTCGACAGGGCGGGATTCACCCCTCCACTTT
>TRBV19|NA|TRBD1|TRBJ2-7
CASSPTIGGQGGDEQYF
TGTGCCAGTAGTCCAACAATTGGGGGACAGGGCGGGGACGAGCAGTACTTC
>TRBV11-2|NA|TRBD1|TRBJ2-4
CASSGDRDRAKNIQYF
TGTGCCAGCAGCGGAGACCGGGACAGAGCCAAAAACATTCAGTACTTC
>TRBV10-3|NA|TRBD2|TRBJ2-2
CAISKGLDQPGELFF
TGTGCCATCAGTAAAGGACTAGACCAGCCCGGGGAGCTGTTTTTT
>TRBV10-3|once|NA|TRBJ1-1
CAIGGKGVGTEAFF
TGTGCCATCGGAGGAAAGGGGGTAGGGACTGAAGCTTTCTTT
>TRBV27|NA|TRBD1|TRBJ1-2
CASRPGGPNYGYTF
TGTGCCAGCAGACCAGGGGGCCCCAACTATGGCTACACCTTC
>TRBV28|NA|TRBD1|TRBJ2-7
CASSSPGQGDYEQYF
TGTGCCAGCAGTTCGCCGGGACAGGGGGACTACGAGCAGTACTTC
>TRBV7-9|NA|TRBD1|TRBJ1-2
CASSFDRDYGYTF
TGTGCCAGCAGCTTCGACAGGGACTATGGCTACACCTTC
>TRBV28|NA|NA|TRBJ2-7
CASSPFLEQYF
TGTGCCAGCAGTCCCTTCCTAGAGCAGTACTTC
>TRBV19|NA|NA|TRBJ1-5
CASSSREAHQPQHF
TGTGCCAGTAGTAGCAGGGAAGCTCATCAGCCCCAGCATTTT
>TRBV7-9|NA|TRBD1|TRBJ1-1
CASSSRTGLNTEAFF
TGTGCCAGCAGCTCTCGGACAGGGTTGAACACTGAAGCTTTCTTT
>TRBV28|NA|TRBD1|TRBJ2-7
CASSLDLGQYEQYF
TGTGCCAGCAGTTTAGATCTGGGACAGTACGAGCAGTACTTC